The 11 T cell receptor beta chains below were found in one sample sequenced in a study of T cell responses to AZD1222 COVID-19 vaccine. Some clones are missing from TCRdb's copy, which holds only in-frame ones; the method was immunoSEQ multiplex PCR. The sample contains roughly 50,000 clones, roughly 85% of which appear only once. Here the sequenced sample was peripheral blood, taken on day 0 of AZD1222 vaccination. All receptors come from an adult in good health.

The V and J genes are TRBV6-5 and TRBJ1-4; the D gene is possibly TRBD1 (6 bases). The CDR3 contains 16 residues. Germline-derived CDR1 and CDR2 are MNHEY and SVGAGI. Trimming took 0 bases from V and 8 from J, leaving 16 bases between them. In nucleotides, the CDR3 is TGTGCCAGCAGTTACTCGTGGGGCCAGGGGACGGAAAAACTGTTTTTT. Amino acid sequence: CASSYSWGQGTEKLFF.

This chain links TRBV12-3 or TRBV12-4 with TRBJ2-1, with D perhaps given as TRBD1 or TRBD2 (6 bases each). Trimming removed 1 base at V and 8 bases at J, with 9 bases between. The CDR3 is made up of 13 amino acids. The CDR3 DNA sequence: TGTGCCAGCAGTTTAGGGGGGGCCGATGAGCAGTTCTTC. Protein product: CASSLGGADEQFF.

The table lists this clone with a count of one. The chain uses TRBV7-9 and TRBJ1-4; D gene uncertain. Germline loops: CDR1 SEHNR, CDR2 FQNEAQ (reference sequence). The ends were cut back, 5 bases at V and 2 bases at J, with 9 bases in the middle. The CDR3 spans 14 residues. CDR3 DNA sequence: TGTGCCAGCAGCCAATCGCGGACTAATGAAAAACTGTTTTTT. This encodes CASSQSRTNEKLFF. Full variable domain (remainder filled in from reference TRBV7-9 and TRBJ1-4): DTGVSQNPRHKITKRGQNVTFRCDPISEHNRLYWYRQTLGQGPEFLTYFQNEAQLEKSRLLSDRFSAERPKGSFSTLEIQRTEQGDSAMYLCASSQSRTNEKLFFGSGTQLSVL.

V gene TRBV4-1 combines with J gene TRBJ1-5, with 7 bases that match TRBD1. Trimming at V came to 3 bases and at J to 3 bases, leaving 2 bases not matched to a gene. The CDR3 length is 14 residues. Germline values: CDR1 MGHRA, CDR2 YSYEKL. Here the CDR3 reads CASSQGTVNQPQHF. Written as DNA, the CDR3 is TGCGCCAGCAGCCAGGGGACAGTCAATCAGCCCCAGCATTTT.

Points on this clone: Additional DNA sequences in this sample encode the identical CDR3. The V call is TRBV18, the J call TRBJ2-1; either TRBD1 or TRBD2 may supply D (5 bases each). This CDR3 is 15 amino acids long. CDR1 is KGHSH, CDR2 LQKENI, per germline. The V end was cut by 2 bases, the J end by 3 bases, with 11 bases between. CDR3: CASSPSAGSYNEQFF. In nucleotides, the CDR3 is TGTGCCAGCTCACCATCTGCAGGGAGCTACAATGAGCAGTTCTTC.

The V and J genes are TRBV18 and TRBJ2-3, with 9 bases aligning to TRBD1. The CDR3 is 16 amino acids. The germline V gene encodes CDR1 KGHSH and CDR2 LQKENI. V lost 4 bases and J lost 6; bases outside the gene matches: 11. CDR3 DNA: TGTGCCAGCTCACTACCCAACAGGGGGCGCAGGGATACGCAGTATTTT. This translates into CASSLPNRGRRDTQYF.

The table lists this clone with a count of one. The identical CDR3 is also encoded by other nucleotide sequences in the sample. The rearrangement joins TRBV6-2 or TRBV6-3 to TRBJ2-5; D ambiguous. This CDR3 is built from 13 residues. Trimming left V 2 bases short and J 3 bases short, with 7 bases between. Per germline, CDR1 MNHEY and CDR2 SVGEGT. The CDR3: CASSYVAEETQYF. DNA for the CDR3: TGTGCCAGCAGTTACGTGGCGGAAGAGACCCAGTACTTC.

In this sample, this clone turned up once. The chain joins TRBV28 to TRBJ1-4; D is unclear. This CDR3 is built from 13 residues. Trimming removed 2 bases from V and 7 bases from J, with 8 bases in between. Germline V CDR1 and CDR2: MDHEN, SYDVKM. The CDR3 DNA is TGTGCCAGCAGTTTAGGGCGGACTGAAAAACTGTTTTTT. It specifies CASSLGRTEKLFF. Variable domain in full (rest from reference TRBV28 and TRBJ1-4): DVKVTQSSRYLVKRTGEKVFLECVQDMDHENMFWYRQDPGLGLRLIYFSYDVKMKEKGDIPEGYSVSREKKERFSLILESASTNQTSMYLCASSLGRTEKLFFGSGTQLSVL.

This chain links TRBV6-1 with TRBJ1-3; no definite D call. Looked up from germline, CDR1 is MNHNS and CDR2 is SASEGT. The V end was cut by 0 bases, the J end by 0 bases, with 12 bases between. This CDR3 contains 17 residues. The CDR3 reads CASSEALSGHSGNTIYF. Here the CDR3 DNA reads TGTGCCAGCAGTGAAGCGCTGTCTGGGCACTCTGGAAACACCATATATTTT.

The V call is TRBV24-1, the J call TRBJ2-7, with TRBD2 as a possible D gene (5 bases). Germline V gene sequence: CDR1 KGHDR, CDR2 SFDVKD. CDR3 length: 13 residues. Trimming stripped 6 bases from V and 5 bases from J, with 13 bases between. The CDR3 protein is CATSPGTTNEQYF. As DNA, the CDR3 is TGTGCCACCAGTCCGGGAACGACTAACGAGCAGTACTTC.

The genes are TRBV11-2 and TRBJ2-2; a weak D match, TRBD2 (7 bases). V was pared by 5 bases and J by 3 bases, with 25 bases between. CDR3 length: 19 residues. CDR1 and CDR2 from the germline V gene are SGHAT and FQNNGV. CDR3 residues: CASSVIFGGGPSDTGELFF. CDR3 nucleotide sequence: TGTGCCAGCAGCGTTATATTTGGGGGGGGGCCTTCGGACACCGGGGAGCTGTTTTTT.